A selection of T cell receptor beta chains follows, all from one sample in a study of identical twins. MiXCR was run by TCRdb on the 5' RACE reads, yielding one entry per CDR3 protein. The data contain about 520,000 distinct CDR3 sequences, about 20% of them singletons. The same data also contributed to another study, on T cells expressing NK-cell markers.

What was sequenced was CD4+ T cells sorted from blood. These receptors were obtained from a woman between 18 and 30 years old in good health. Each CDR3 is given with its conserved first and last residue. Each record gives: clone size, V gene, D gene, J gene, CDR3 DNA, CDR3 protein. D genes are given only for firm matches. Only some rows state a clone size, as once, few, many or a class for expanded clones.

abundance: few
v_gene: TRBV20-1
d_gene: TRBD2
j_gene: TRBJ2-1
CDR3nt: TGCAGTGCTGAGGGGGAAGCGGGAGCTGACAATGAGCAGTTCTTC
CDR3aa: CSAEGEAGADNEQFF

abundance: few
v_gene: TRBV7-6
d_gene: TRBD1
j_gene: TRBJ1-1
CDR3nt: TGTGCCAGCAGATTGGAAAAGGGACAGATGAACACTGAAGCTTTCTTT
CDR3aa: CASRLEKGQMNTEAFF

abundance: few
v_gene: TRBV5-1
d_gene: TRBD1
j_gene: TRBJ2-7
CDR3nt: TGCGCCAGCAGCTTGTCAGGGACAGGGGCCTACGAGCAGTACTTC
CDR3aa: CASSLSGTGAYEQYF

abundance: many
v_gene: TRBV6-1
d_gene: .
j_gene: TRBJ2-1
CDR3nt: TGTGCCAGTAAAGGGGCGCGTCACCGACCCAATGAGCAGTTCTTC
CDR3aa: CASKGARHRPNEQFF

abundance: many
v_gene: TRBV9
d_gene: TRBD2
j_gene: TRBJ2-3
CDR3nt: TGTGCCAGCAGCGTAGCTCCGGGACTAGACACAGATACGCAGTATTTT
CDR3aa: CASSVAPGLDTDTQYF

abundance: .
v_gene: TRBV15
d_gene: .
j_gene: TRBJ1-2
CDR3nt: TGTGCCACCAGCAGAGATCAGATAACTAACTATGGCTACACCTTC
CDR3aa: CATSRDQITNYGYTF

abundance: few
v_gene: TRBV10-3
d_gene: TRBD2
j_gene: TRBJ2-7
CDR3nt: TGTGCCATCAGTGCACGGGAGGGCCGGTCTGACTACGAGCAGTACTTC
CDR3aa: CAISAREGRSDYEQYF

abundance: .
v_gene: TRBV19
d_gene: .
j_gene: TRBJ1-5
CDR3nt: TGTGCCAGTAGGTCCCTCAGTTATAGCAATCAGCCCCAGCATTTT
CDR3aa: CASRSLSYSNQPQHF

abundance: few
v_gene: TRBV7-2
d_gene: TRBD2
j_gene: TRBJ2-5
CDR3nt: TGTGCCAGCAGCTGGCGGGGGGAAGAGACCCAGTACTTC
CDR3aa: CASSWRGEETQYF

abundance: few
v_gene: TRBV12-3/TRBV12-4
d_gene: TRBD1
j_gene: TRBJ2-1
CDR3nt: TGTGCCAGCACCCACGACCGGGACAGGGACTATCACTCCTACAATGAGCAGTTCTTC
CDR3aa: CASTHDRDRDYHSYNEQFF

abundance: many
v_gene: TRBV20-1
d_gene: .
j_gene: TRBJ1-2
CDR3nt: TGCAGTGCCAATTGGTTTGGCTACACCTTC
CDR3aa: CSANWFGYTF

abundance: .
v_gene: TRBV25-1
d_gene: .
j_gene: TRBJ1-2
CDR3nt: TGTGCCAGCAGTGAATCAGGGATCCGCGGCTACACCTTC
CDR3aa: CASSESGIRGYTF

abundance: few
v_gene: TRBV12-3/TRBV12-4
d_gene: TRBD2
j_gene: TRBJ2-2
CDR3nt: TGTGCCAGCAGCAGGACTAGCGGGAGAGCCGGCACCGGGGAGCTGTTTTTT
CDR3aa: CASSRTSGRAGTGELFF

abundance: .
v_gene: TRBV6-2/TRBV6-3
d_gene: .
j_gene: TRBJ2-7
CDR3nt: TGTGCCAGCAGTTGGGTGCGGAGAATGAGCTCCTACGAGCAGTACTTC
CDR3aa: CASSWVRRMSSYEQYF

abundance: .
v_gene: TRBV4-3
d_gene: TRBD1
j_gene: TRBJ2-2
CDR3nt: TGCGCCAGCAGCCGACCTGGGACAGGGACCGGGGAGCTGTTTTTT
CDR3aa: CASSRPGTGTGELFF

abundance: .
v_gene: TRBV30
d_gene: TRBD1
j_gene: TRBJ1-2
CDR3nt: TGTGCCTCCGACGGGACAGGGTTTAACTATGGCTACACCTTC
CDR3aa: CASDGTGFNYGYTF

abundance: .
v_gene: TRBV15
d_gene: TRBD1
j_gene: TRBJ2-3
CDR3nt: TGTGCCACCAGCAGAGATTCGGGACAGGGCACTAGCACAGATACGCAGTATTTT
CDR3aa: CATSRDSGQGTSTDTQYF

abundance: .
v_gene: TRBV13
d_gene: .
j_gene: TRBJ1-1
CDR3nt: TGTGCCAGCAGCCTCCCCCGGTGGTTAGGGAGTAGCACTGAAGCTTTCTTT
CDR3aa: CASSLPRWLGSSTEAFF

abundance: .
v_gene: TRBV12-3/TRBV12-4
d_gene: .
j_gene: TRBJ2-2
CDR3nt: TGTGCCAGCAGTTTAAGAAAGGGAGGACAGGTCACCGGGGAGCTGTTTTTT
CDR3aa: CASSLRKGGQVTGELFF

abundance: .
v_gene: TRBV11-1
d_gene: .
j_gene: TRBJ2-7
CDR3nt: TGTGCCAGCAGCTGGGTCATGAGGGGGACGCGGAGATCCTACGAGCAGTACTTC
CDR3aa: CASSWVMRGTRRSYEQYF

abundance: few
v_gene: TRBV7-9
d_gene: .
j_gene: TRBJ2-1
CDR3nt: TGTGCCAGCAGCTCTTCCGGTTTTGGGCAGTTCTTC
CDR3aa: CASSSSGFGQFF

abundance: .
v_gene: TRBV5-1
d_gene: TRBD2
j_gene: TRBJ2-5
CDR3nt: TGCGCCAGCAGCACCTCGGGGGGACGGGGAGAGACCCAGTACTTC
CDR3aa: CASSTSGGRGETQYF

abundance: .
v_gene: TRBV6-2/TRBV6-3
d_gene: .
j_gene: TRBJ1-1
CDR3nt: TGTGCCAGCAGTGGGCCGAGTGTGAACACTGAAGCTTTCTTT
CDR3aa: CASSGPSVNTEAFF

abundance: few
v_gene: TRBV5-6
d_gene: .
j_gene: TRBJ2-1
CDR3nt: TGTGCCAGCAGCTTGGAAAGGGACTATGAGCAGTTCTTC
CDR3aa: CASSLERDYEQFF

abundance: few
v_gene: TRBV12-5
d_gene: TRBD2
j_gene: TRBJ2-3
CDR3nt: TGTGCTAGTGGTTTGGTTCTTCTAGCGGGGGGCACAGATACGCAGTATTTT
CDR3aa: CASGLVLLAGGTDTQYF

abundance: .
v_gene: TRBV6-1
d_gene: TRBD2
j_gene: TRBJ2-1
CDR3nt: TGTGCCAGCACCCCAACCGGGACTATGAGAAATGAGCAGTTCTTC
CDR3aa: CASTPTGTMRNEQFF

abundance: .
v_gene: TRBV5-5
d_gene: .
j_gene: TRBJ2-3
CDR3nt: TGTGCCAGCAGCCCGACCACGGGACGGCTCACAGATACGCAGTATTTT
CDR3aa: CASSPTTGRLTDTQYF

abundance: many
v_gene: TRBV5-1
d_gene: .
j_gene: TRBJ2-7
CDR3nt: TGCGCCAGCAGCTCCAGGGGCACCTACGAGCAGTACTTC
CDR3aa: CASSSRGTYEQYF

abundance: few
v_gene: TRBV7-2
d_gene: .
j_gene: TRBJ1-6
CDR3nt: TGTGCCAGCAGCTTAGCCTACAGGGTGGATAATTCACCCCTCCACTTT
CDR3aa: CASSLAYRVDNSPLHF

abundance: .
v_gene: TRBV9
d_gene: TRBD2
j_gene: TRBJ2-3
CDR3nt: TGTGCCAGCAGCGTAGGCCCTAGCGGGGGGGCGACGCAGTATTTT
CDR3aa: CASSVGPSGGATQYF

abundance: .
v_gene: TRBV5-1
d_gene: .
j_gene: TRBJ2-5
CDR3nt: TGCGCCAGCAGCGGGGTCCTAGAGACCCAGTACTTC
CDR3aa: CASSGVLETQYF

abundance: .
v_gene: TRBV12-3/TRBV12-4
d_gene: .
j_gene: TRBJ2-1
CDR3nt: TGTGCCAGCAGTCCATTTCGGAGTGAGCAGTTCTTC
CDR3aa: CASSPFRSEQFF

abundance: few
v_gene: TRBV9
d_gene: .
j_gene: TRBJ1-4
CDR3nt: TGTGCCAGCAGCCAGAGGGGCGGAAAACTGTTTTTT
CDR3aa: CASSQRGGKLFF

abundance: once
v_gene: TRBV20-1
d_gene: TRBD2
j_gene: TRBJ2-3
CDR3nt: TGCAGTGCAAAACTAGCGGGGGGGCCCTGGGATACGCAGTATTTT
CDR3aa: CSAKLAGGPWDTQYF

abundance: .
v_gene: TRBV29-1
d_gene: .
j_gene: TRBJ2-1
CDR3nt: TGCAGCGTTGAAGATCGTCGCAGGGGTAGGTACAATGAGCAGTTCTTC
CDR3aa: CSVEDRRRGRYNEQFF

abundance: .
v_gene: TRBV18
d_gene: TRBD1
j_gene: TRBJ2-2
CDR3nt: TGTGCCAGCTCATCTAGACTGGGACAGGACACCGGGGAGCTGTTTTTT
CDR3aa: CASSSRLGQDTGELFF

abundance: .
v_gene: TRBV7-2
d_gene: TRBD1
j_gene: TRBJ1-2
CDR3nt: TGTGCCAGCAGCCGACAGGGGGCAAGTGGCTACACCTTC
CDR3aa: CASSRQGASGYTF

abundance: few
v_gene: TRBV20-1
d_gene: .
j_gene: TRBJ2-1
CDR3nt: TGCAGTGCTAGCGAGTACAATGAGCAGTTCTTC
CDR3aa: CSASEYNEQFF

abundance: many
v_gene: TRBV20-1
d_gene: .
j_gene: TRBJ2-3
CDR3nt: TGCAGTGCTAGAGATCCCCTCACAGATACGCAGTATTTT
CDR3aa: CSARDPLTDTQYF

abundance: few
v_gene: TRBV7-3
d_gene: TRBD2
j_gene: TRBJ2-1
CDR3nt: TGTGCCAGCAGCTTTCTAGCGGACCATGAGCAGTTCTTC
CDR3aa: CASSFLADHEQFF

abundance: .
v_gene: TRBV29-1
d_gene: .
j_gene: TRBJ2-3
CDR3nt: TGCAGCGTTGACCCGGGACCCCCCTATGATACGCAGTATTTT
CDR3aa: CSVDPGPPYDTQYF

abundance: .
v_gene: TRBV15
d_gene: .
j_gene: TRBJ2-1
CDR3nt: TGTGCCACCAGCAGAGCCCTCGTCGGGGGTGGCGATGAGCAGTTCTTC
CDR3aa: CATSRALVGGGDEQFF

abundance: .
v_gene: TRBV18
d_gene: .
j_gene: TRBJ1-4
CDR3nt: TGTGCCAGCTCATTTACTCCGACAACTAATGAAAAACTGTTTTTT
CDR3aa: CASSFTPTTNEKLFF

abundance: few
v_gene: TRBV20-1
d_gene: TRBD1
j_gene: TRBJ1-1
CDR3nt: TGCAGTGCCGTACAGGGGGCTGGGACTGAAGCTTTCTTT
CDR3aa: CSAVQGAGTEAFF